Below, 13 T cell receptor beta chains from the same sample are listed, as sequenced in a study of cytomegalovirus exposure and HLA in healthy donors. PCR primers comprised 60 Vbeta and 13 Jbeta primers. The assay was immunoSEQ multiplex PCR, and TCRdb's table has in-frame clones only and misses some. Among 60,000 to 90,000 clones listed, around three quarters were seen once. Sequenced material: PBMCs. These receptors originate from a woman aged 45-60 years in good health and CMV-seropositive.

In its sample, this clone was seen a few times. The V gene is TRBV30, the J gene TRBJ2-3; 10 bases are a match to TRBD2. Germline V gene lookup returns CDR1 GTSNPN and CDR2 SVGIG (reference sequence). V lost 3 bases and J lost 1; bases outside the gene matches: 4. This CDR3 has 15 amino acids. CDR3 sequence: CAWSLGLAGTDTQYF. CDR3 nucleotides: TGTGCCTGGAGCCTCGGACTAGCGGGCACAGATACGCAGTATTTT.

The V call is TRBV9, the J call TRBJ2-7; possible D gene TRBD2, 7 bases. This CDR3 is 15 amino acids long. Trimming took off 4 bases at V and 1 base at J, with 15 bases between the two ends. Germline CDR1 is SGDLS and CDR2 is YYNGEE. The DNA for the CDR3 is TGTGCCAGCAGCCCTTGGGGGGGGCAGTCCTACGAGCAGTACTTC. Translation: CASSPWGGQSYEQYF. Supplemented by reference TRBV9 and TRBJ2-7, the full variable domain reads DSGVTQTPKHLITATGQRVTLRCSPRSGDLSVYWYQQSLDQGLQFLIQYYNGEERAKGNILERFSAQQFPDLHSELNLSSLELGDSALYFCASSPWGGQSYEQYFGPGTRLTVT.

This clone has a handful of counts. The chain is built from TRBV13 and TRBJ2-1, with 12 nucleotides matching TRBD2. The CDR3 is made up of 19 amino acids. CDR1 and CDR2 (germline): PRHDT, FYEKMQ (reference sequence). After removal of 2 bases from V and 3 bases from J, the junction contained 11 bases not matched to a gene. The CDR3 DNA reads TGTGCCAGCAGCTTATTGGCCCGACTAGCGGGAGAATTCTACAATGAGCAGTTCTTC. Its translation is CASSLLARLAGEFYNEQFF. The full variable domain, in which reference TRBV13 and TRBJ2-1 provide the parts outside the CDR3, is AAGVIQSPRHLIKEKRETATLKCYPIPRHDTVYWYQQGPGQDPQFLISFYEKMQSDKGSIPDRFSAQQFSDYHSELNMSSLELGDSALYFCASSLLARLAGEFYNEQFFGPGTRLTVL.

The V gene is TRBV12-5, the J gene TRBJ1-6, with 11 bases fitting TRBD1. Trimming cost V 4 bases and J 6 bases; bases outside gene matches: 5. Germline CDR1 is LGHNT and CDR2 is FRNRAP. CDR3 size: 16 residues. The chain's CDR3 is CASGSSGQGANSPLHF. The DNA of the CDR3 is TGTGCTAGTGGTTCCTCTGGACAGGGGGCTAATTCACCCCTCCACTTT. The whole variable domain, remainder taken from reference TRBV12-5 and TRBJ1-6, is DARVTQTPRHKVTEMGQEVTMRCQPILGHNTVFWYRQTMMQGLELLAYFRNRAPLDDSGMPKDRFSAEMPDATLATLKIQPSEPRDSAVYFCASGSSGQGANSPLHFGNGTRLTVT.

The rearrangement joins TRBV29-1 to TRBJ2-7; D might be TRBD1 (6 bases). The CDR3 spans 13 residues. Germline V gene lookup returns CDR1 SQVTM and CDR2 ANQGSEA. V lost 5 bases to trimming and J lost 5 bases, with 16 bases between them. DNA for the CDR3: TGCAGCGTTTCGAACAGGGTTCCCGACGAGCAGTACTTC. It specifies CSVSNRVPDEQYF.

The J gene is TRBJ2-7, the V gene TRBV27, with D unresolved. The CDR3 sequence is 13 residues long. Germline V CDR1 and CDR2: MNHEY, SMNVEV (reference sequence). The ends were cut back, 3 bases at V and 2 bases at J, with 8 bases in the middle. The CDR3 region is CASSLAPPYEQYF. In DNA form, the CDR3 reads TGTGCCAGCAGTTTGGCCCCCCCCTACGAGCAGTACTTC.

Sample share makes this clone large (0.1 to 1%). The gene calls are TRBV11-2 and TRBJ1-1, with a possible D match to TRBD1 (5 bases). The germline V gene has CDR1 SGHAT and CDR2 FQNNGV. V was clipped by 5 bases and J by 2 bases, with 18 bases between them. This CDR3 has 16 amino acids. The CDR3 loop reads CASSIRHAGPNTEAFF. The CDR3 region has the DNA TGTGCCAGCAGCATACGTCACGCGGGACCCAACACTGAAGCTTTCTTT.

The V gene is TRBV5-1, the J gene TRBJ2-7; 9 bases are a match to TRBD2. This CDR3 is 15 amino acids long. V trimming: 2 bases; J trimming: 1 base; junction bases outside the gene matches: 4. Germline V lookup: CDR1 SGHRS, CDR2 YFSETQ. CDR3 in amino acids: CASSFRTSASYEQYF. CDR3 DNA sequence: TGCGCCAGCAGCTTCAGGACTAGCGCGTCCTACGAGCAGTACTTC.

V and J are TRBV9 and TRBJ2-2; D is unclear. The V end was cut by 0 bases, the J end by 9 bases, with 12 bases between. The CDR3 is 14 residues long. Germline V CDR1 and CDR2: SGDLS, YYNGEE. The CDR3 nucleotides are TGTGCCAGCAGCGTAGACGTGGGCCACCGGGAGCTGTTTTTT. Protein sequence: CASSVDVGHRELFF.

This clone was detected once. This rearrangement joins TRBV30 to TRBJ1-2; D remains unclear. Trimming took 2 bases from V and 5 from J, leaving 15 bases between them. Germline V gene data show CDR1 as GTSNPN and CDR2 as SVGIG (reference sequence). This CDR3 has 14 residues. CDR3 protein: CAWSSLSVEYGYTF. The CDR3 region has the DNA TGTGCCTGGAGTTCTTTGAGTGTTGAGTATGGCTACACCTTC.

V and J are TRBV7-2 and TRBJ1-1, with D maybe TRBD1 (5 bases). The germline CDR1 and CDR2 sequences are SGHTA and FQGNSA. Trimming cost V 8 bases and J 9 bases, with 19 bases left between them. This CDR3 region has 13 residues. CDR3 sequence (DNA): TGTGCCAGCGCGGGGCAGGGCTTTCCCAAAGCTTTCTTT. Protein: CASAGQGFPKAFF. Combining the CDR3 with reference TRBV7-2 and TRBJ1-1 gives the whole variable domain GAGVSQSPSNKVTEKGKDVELRCDPISGHTALYWYRQSLGQGLEFLIYFQGNSAPDKSGLPSDRFSAERTGGSVSTLTIQRTQQEDSAVYLCASAGQGFPKAFFGQGTRLTVV.

The CDR3 DNA reads TGTGCCAGCAGACAGGGAGTGGATCAGCCCCAGCATTTT. Protein: CASRQGVDQPQHF. The V gene is TRBV7-2, the J gene TRBJ1-5; the D gene is possibly TRBD1 (6 bases). Germline V gene sequence: CDR1 SGHTA, CDR2 FQGNSA. There are 13 residues in the CDR3. Trimming removed 6 bases from V and 5 bases from J, with 11 bases in between.

This chain uses TRBV28 with TRBJ1-1; TRBD1 matches 8 bases. Germline-derived CDR1 and CDR2 are MDHEN and SYDVKM. V was clipped by 6 bases and J by 3 bases; unmatched bases: 0. CDR3 length: 12 amino acids. CDR3 coding DNA: TGTGCCAGCAGGACAGGGGACACTGAAGCTTTCTTT. This codes for CASRTGDTEAFF.